Shown below are 10 T cell receptor beta chains from a single sample sequenced in a study of cytomegalovirus exposure and HLA in healthy donors. Researchers ran the PCR with 60 Vbeta and 13 Jbeta primers. Produced via immunoSEQ multiplex PCR; TCRdb's table is partial and in-frame only. Found here are some 84,000 clones, 55% to 70% of them singletons; the top ten hold roughly 15%. What was sequenced was PBMCs. The source is a woman in her thirties or forties in good health and CMV-seropositive.

This clone was found a few times. The genes are TRBV7-2 and TRBJ2-7; D perhaps matches TRBD2 (6 bases). Looked up from germline, CDR1 is SGHTA and CDR2 is FQGNSA. Trimming stripped 5 bases from V and 0 bases from J, with 14 bases between. The length of the CDR3 is 15 residues. CDR3 sequence: CASSPEAGTSYEQYF. CDR3 nucleotide sequence: TGTGCCAGCAGCCCCGAGGCGGGAACCTCCTACGAGCAGTACTTC.

As for this clone: Other nucleotide sequences from this sample produce the same CDR3. The rearrangement uses TRBV10-2 and TRBJ2-3, with TRBD2 matching 11 bases. This CDR3 is built from 18 residues. The ends lost 9 bases at V and 1 base at J; junction bases unmatched: 15. Germline V gene lookup returns CDR1 WSHSY and CDR2 SAAADI. The CDR3 nucleotides read TGCGCCAGTAGTTATCCGGGACTAGCGGAAGAGGGCACAGATACGCAGTATTTT. Its translation: CASSYPGLAEEGTDTQYF.

The CDR3 DNA sequence: TGTGCCAGTAGCTTCGGGACAGGGAGAGATACGCAGTATTTT. Translated, it gives CASSFGTGRDTQYF. V gene TRBV19 combines with J gene TRBJ2-3, with 9 bases fitting TRBD1. The germline V gene has CDR1 LNHDA and CDR2 SQIVND (reference sequence). The CDR3 sequence is 14 residues long. The J segment lost 5 bases and the V segment lost 6 bases, leaving 6 bases of the junction unmatched.

In its sample, this clone was seen a few times. V usage is TRBV6-1 and J usage is TRBJ2-7; the D gene is possibly TRBD2 (5 bases). CDR3 length: 15 residues. Trimming took off 3 bases at V and 0 bases at J, with 12 bases between the two ends. Germline lookup yields CDR1 MNHNS and CDR2 SASEGT. CDR3 sequence: CASSELVGSSYEQYF. CDR3 nucleotides: TGTGCCAGCAGTGAGTTGGTGGGGAGCTCCTACGAGCAGTACTTC.

This clone was recorded a few times. This chain joins TRBV27 and TRBJ1-5; D gene unclear. Germline V CDR1 and CDR2: MNHEY, SMNVEV (reference sequence). With 3 bases removed from V and 0 bases from J, the gap between germline ends came to 9 bases. The CDR3 is 15 amino acids. CDR3 sequence reads: CASSFDQYSNQPQHF. CDR3 in DNA: TGTGCCAGCAGTTTTGATCAGTATAGCAATCAGCCCCAGCATTTT.

The chain has TRBV10-2 and TRBJ1-1; D gene ambiguous. With 7 bases removed from V and 0 bases from J, the gap between germline ends came to 9 bases. Looked up from germline, CDR1 is WSHSY and CDR2 is SAAADI. The length of the CDR3 is 13 residues. Written as DNA, the CDR3 is TGCGCCAGCACTTTCGAGGTGAACACTGAAGCTTTCTTT. Translation gives CASTFEVNTEAFF.

The V and J genes are TRBV5-4 and TRBJ1-4; a possible D gene is TRBD1 (5 bases). CDR1 SGHNT and CDR2 YYREEE come from the germline V gene (reference sequence). V was shortened by 4 bases and J by 5 bases, with 15 bases between the two germline ends. This CDR3 has 15 residues. This CDR3 is CASSADSNRNEKLFF. The CDR3 DNA reads TGTGCCAGCAGCGCTGACAGCAACAGGAATGAAAAACTGTTTTTT. Variable domain in full (rest from reference TRBV5-4 and TRBJ1-4): ETGVTQSPTHLIKTRGQQVTLRCSSQSGHNTVSWYQQALGQGPQFIFQYYREEENGRGNFPPRFSGLQFPNYSSELNVNALELDDSALYLCASSADSNRNEKLFFGSGTQLSVL.

The rearrangement uses TRBV14 and TRBJ2-1; 11 nucleotides align to TRBD2. The ends lost 4 bases at V and 9 bases at J; junction bases unmatched: 17. The V gene's germline CDR1 is SGHDN and CDR2 FVKESK. CDR3 size: 18 residues. The CDR3 nucleotides read TGTGCCAGCAGCCCCCGCTTCCTGACTAGCGGGATAATGAGTGAGCAGTTCTTC. It yields the protein CASSPRFLTSGIMSEQFF.

This chain connects TRBV7-9 to TRBJ1-4; a possible D gene is TRBD1 (5 bases). CDR1 is SEHNR and CDR2 is FQNEAQ in the germline V gene (reference sequence). V shed 5 bases and J shed 4 bases, with 14 bases lying between them. The length of the CDR3 is 15 residues. CDR3 DNA: TGTGCCAGCAGCATGGGACCGCGGGGTAATGAAAAACTGTTTTTT. It is translated as CASSMGPRGNEKLFF.

This clone was seen a single time. The V gene is TRBV7-2, the J gene TRBJ2-1, with a weak D call TRBD2 (6 bases). This CDR3 spans 15 amino acids. Germline V CDR1 and CDR2: SGHTA, FQGNSA. The germline V and J ends were trimmed by 5 bases and 10 bases, with 21 bases remaining between them. The CDR3 region has the DNA TGTGCCAGCAGCCCGTGGGACTTCCGTTTGGGGGAGCAGTTCTTC. Protein product: CASSPWDFRLGEQFF.